This is a list of T cell receptor beta chains from one sample in a study of blood T cell repertoires in COVID-19. Data came from immunoSEQ multiplex PCR; TCRdb stores just in-frame clones and leaves some out. The table records roughly 200,000 clones, less than 90% of them present only once. The sample consisted of PBMCs or T cells enriched from blood (not recorded which). The receptors stem from a woman aged 30 to 39 who had recovered from COVID-19. Each CDR3 is given with its conserved first and last residue. The D gene is left open where the match is weak. Size values are once, few and many counts, or a class for expanded clones, and some rows have none.

TRBV3-1/TRBV3-2,NA,TRBD1,TRBJ2-3,TGTGCCAGCAGCCAAGAGACCACAGGGGGCTGGGATACGCAGTATTTT,CASSQETTGGWDTQYF
TRBV13,NA,NA,TRBJ2-1,TGTGCCAGCAGCTTGGGCCAGGGCTCCTACAATGAGCAGTTCTTC,CASSLGQGSYNEQFF
TRBV6-1,once,NA,TRBJ2-7,TGTGCCAGCAGTGGGGACGGGGCGGGACAGACCTACGAGCAGTACTTC,CASSGDGAGQTYEQYF
TRBV2,NA,NA,TRBJ1-5,TGTGCCAGCAGTGAAATTGGTGGAGATCAGCCCCAGCATTTT,CASSEIGGDQPQHF
TRBV9,NA,NA,TRBJ1-2,TGTGCCAGCAGCGTAGCTACGGGCTATGGCTACACCTTC,CASSVATGYGYTF
TRBV6-1,NA,TRBD1,TRBJ1-6,TGTGCCAGCAGTGAAGCGGGGACAGAAGCGTCACCCCTCCACTTT,CASSEAGTEASPLHF
TRBV7-7,NA,TRBD2,TRBJ2-1,TGTGCTAGCAGCCAAGGGACTAGCGGATACAATGAGCAGTTCTTC,CASSQGTSGYNEQFF
TRBV2,NA,NA,TRBJ1-5,TGTGCCAGAAAGACCGGGACATCTGGGCCCCAGCATTTT,CARKTGTSGPQHF
TRBV7-6,once,TRBD1,TRBJ1-1,TGTGCCAGCAGCTTAGTTGATCCGGGACAGGGGGCGGGTGAAGCTTTCTTT,CASSLVDPGQGAGEAFF
TRBV9,few,NA,TRBJ2-2,TGTGCCAGCAGCCCCTCGGGGGGCTTCGGCGGGGAGCTGTTTTTT,CASSPSGGFGGELFF
TRBV6-5,NA,NA,TRBJ1-1,TGTGCCAGCAGTTACCGGCAGGGAGGATGGACTGAAGCTTTCTTT,CASSYRQGGWTEAFF
TRBV5-1,NA,NA,TRBJ1-1,TGCGCCAGCAGCTTGGCCACAGCGGTCAGGAGGATGAACACTGAAGCTTTCTTT,CASSLATAVRRMNTEAFF
TRBV4-3,NA,TRBD2,TRBJ2-5,TGCGCCAGCAGCCCCAAGGCTAGCGGACAAGAGACCCAGTACTTC,CASSPKASGQETQYF
TRBV4-2,NA,TRBD1,TRBJ1-1,TGTGCCAGCAGCCAAAATCCCCGACAGGGCACTGAAGCTTTCTTT,CASSQNPRQGTEAFF
TRBV5-1,NA,NA,TRBJ1-1,TGCGCCAGCAGCCCCCAGATGAACACTGAAGCTTTCTTT,CASSPQMNTEAFF
TRBV7-2,few,TRBD1,TRBJ1-1,TGTGCCAGCAGCTTAAGGCAGGGGGCGGGTACTGAAGCTTTCTTT,CASSLRQGAGTEAFF
TRBV7-8,NA,TRBD1,TRBJ1-2,TGTGCCAGCAGCGTATCGGGACAGTTTTATGGCTACACCTTC,CASSVSGQFYGYTF
TRBV4-2,NA,NA,TRBJ1-2,TGTGCCAGCGCCTTGACATATAACTATGGCTACACCTTC,CASALTYNYGYTF
TRBV27,NA,NA,TRBJ1-6,TGTGCCAGCAGTTTCTACAGGGTTAATTCACCCCTCCACTTT,CASSFYRVNSPLHF
TRBV5-4,NA,NA,TRBJ2-5,TGTGCCAGCAGCTCCGAGGGGGTCGGCCAAGAGACCCAGTACTTC,CASSSEGVGQETQYF